Below, one T cell receptor (beta chain) is given with its context. This receptor's antigen is unknown. Base quality data are lacking; no much larger clone is found one base away. Peripheral blood and lesional scalp punch biopsies were obtained from patients with alopecia areata. PBMCs were separated by density centrifugation and stained for CD3, CD4 and CD8, after which CD4+ and CD8+ T cells were sorted on a FACSAria. Libraries were constructed by the immunoSEQ multiplex PCR assay. RNA was extracted from all samples and reverse transcribed into cDNA as template for TCR sequencing. SuperScript III was used to make first-strand cDNA, primed with a 2:1 mix of oligo-dT and random hexamers. Amplification bias was assessed with a synthetic immune receptor repertoire, and residual bias was removed computationally. Per the authors' processing: After raw reads were preprocessed to remove errors, the CDR3 was defined following IMGT conventions as running from the conserved cysteine to phenylalanine. To get clonality, Shannon entropy was normalized by log2 of the number of productive unique TCRs and the result was subtracted from 1. Whether scalp clones were CD4 or CD8 was inferred by matching scalp TCRbeta sequences against CD4 and CD8 repertoires sorted from blood. Held by TCRdb, this immuneACCESS table contains in-frame sequences only and omits some clones. Under half of the omission traces to an unresolved V gene where checked; the cause of the rest is unknown. D and trimming were read from the DNA, whereas the V and J calls and clone size are those reported in that table. This sample is represented by some 110,000 clones; roughly two fifths of them were singletons. Of the sample, approximately 2.8% falls within the top ten clones.

The CDR3 runs 13 amino acids, cysteine and phenylalanine included. The retained sequence is limited to the CDR3, 39 bases, with the frame set at the first base. CDR1 and CDR2 were assigned from the germline V gene as SQVTM and ANQGSEA. V is shortened by 2 bases, J by 7 bases, and the region joining them spans 11 bases. The data belong to a study of CD8+ T cells in alopecia areata (dated by TCRdb to the late 2010s). For the wider study: The treated patients, all with moderate-to-severe alopecia areata, were enrolled in an open-label pilot trial of oral tofacitinib given at 5 to 10 mg twice daily. RNA was extracted with the PAXgene miRNA kit for fixed scalp, the miRNeasy kit for PBMCs, and the RNeasy kit for mouse skin. The study used high-throughput TCRbeta sequencing to examine T cell clonal expansion in alopecia areata, in both the C3H/HeJ mouse model and human patients. Scalp clonality was compared across normal scalp (n=4), patchy alopecia areata scalp (n=8), and alopecia totalis/universalis scalp (n=8). Patients received tofacitinib for 6 to 18 months and were then followed off drug for 6 months to check for delayed response and recurrence. In humans, TCRbeta sequencing was performed on scalp tissue and on sorted CD4+ and CD8+ peripheral blood T cells from healthy controls and from patients with patchy or totalis/universalis alopecia areata. Amplification of TCRbeta CDR3 regions was done by immunoSEQ multiplex PCR using 35 Vbeta forward primers and 13 Jbeta reverse primers. Biopsies were taken from tofacitinib-treated patients at baseline and again at 4 and 24 weeks into treatment, and several of those patients also had a later scalp biopsy.

Results the study describes overall, beyond this receptor: Unlike mouse skin, where gammadelta T cells dominate, normal human skin contains resident alphabeta T cells that get sequenced too, which complicates analysis of the scalp TCR repertoire. TCR sequences shared between patients were less clear than in mice, possibly partly because of HLA diversity in the patient population. Higher clonality and more expanded CD8+ clones were observed in lesional scalp than in normal scalp, particularly in alopecia totalis/universalis, a finding suggestive of antigenic drive.

The chain is encoded by TRBV29-1 joined to TRBJ1-4, with TRBD1 as a weak D call on 5 bases. Sequenced material: CD4+ T cells sorted from blood. This TCR was recovered from a human donor with alopecia areata. The CDR3 protein sequence reads: CSVEPQGREKLFF. The nucleotide sequence reads as follows: TGCAGCGTTGAACCGCAGGGACGTGAAAAACTGTTTTTT. The reference TRBV29-1 and TRBJ1-4 proteins fill in what lies around the CDR3, so the full variable domain reads SAVISQKPSRDICQRGTSLTIQCQVDSQVTMMFWYRQQPGQSLTLIATANQGSEATYESGFVIDKFPISRPNLTFSTLTVSNMSPEDSSIYLCSVEPQGREKLFFGSGTQLSVL.